This entry lists 12 T cell receptor beta chains sequenced from one sample in a study of blood T cell repertoires in COVID-19. Only in-frame clones appear in the TCRdb table, and some are missing; sequencing was by immunoSEQ multiplex PCR. Found here are approximately 150,000 clones, approximately 80% of them singletons; the top ten hold 13%. Sequenced material: peripheral blood. All receptors come from a man aged 65 to 85 who had recovered from COVID-19.

This chain links TRBV12-5 with TRBJ2-1; 10 bases are shared with TRBD2. Germline V gene sequence: CDR1 LGHNT, CDR2 FRNRAP. The V gene end was trimmed by 1 base and the J gene end by 9 bases; junction bases not matched to a gene: 9. CDR3 length equals 16 residues. CDR3 in DNA: TGTGCTAGTGGTTTGGGGTCTAGCGGGAGAGATCGTGAGCAGTTCTTC. Translated, it gives CASGLGSSGRDREQFF.

The CDR3 DNA follows: TGTGCCAGCAGCTTAGTCGGGGGTCCCACCGGGGAGCTGTTTTTT. This translates into CASSLVGGPTGELFF. The chain joins TRBV7-2 to TRBJ2-2, with D possibly being TRBD2 (6 bases). The CDR3 is made up of 15 amino acids. Germline lookup yields CDR1 SGHTA and CDR2 FQGNSA. V was shortened by 1 base and J by 4 bases, with 10 bases between the two germline ends.

V usage is TRBV10-2 and J usage is TRBJ2-7, with D unresolved. Trimming cost V 4 bases and J 3 bases, with 4 bases left between them. Looked up from germline, CDR1 is WSHSY and CDR2 is SAAADI. The CDR3 sequence is 11 residues long. The CDR3: CASSALYEQYF. In nucleotides, the CDR3 is TGCGCCAGCAGTGCCCTCTACGAGCAGTACTTC.

This clone was counted between two and nine times. The rearrangement uses TRBV11-2 and TRBJ1-3; possibly TRBD1 for D (5 bases). Germline V gives CDR1 SGHAT, CDR2 FQNNGV. Trimming took off 5 bases at V and 4 bases at J, with 15 bases between the two ends. This CDR3 has 15 amino acids. In DNA form, the CDR3 reads TGTGCCAGCAGCACCCAAGGGGCAGGGGGAAACACCATATATTTT. Residues: CASSTQGAGGNTIYF. Looking up the rest from reference TRBV11-2 and TRBJ1-3 gives the full variable domain: EAGVAQSPRYKIIEKRQSVAFWCNPISGHATLYWYQQILGQGPKLLIQFQNNGVVDDSQLPKDRFSAERLKGVDSTLKIQPAKLEDSAVYLCASSTQGAGGNTIYFGEGSWLTVV.

This clone was seen only once. The gene calls are TRBV6-5 and TRBJ2-2, with a tentative D call TRBD1 (6 bases). The CDR3 runs to 14 residues. Trimming took off 6 bases at V and 2 bases at J, with 10 bases between the two ends. Germline V gives CDR1 MNHEY, CDR2 SVGAGI. CDR3 bases: TGTGCCAGCAGCCGGACAGATAACACCGGGGAGCTGTTTTTT. As protein: CASSRTDNTGELFF.

This clone was seen once. The J gene is TRBJ2-7, the V gene TRBV9; the match to TRBD1 covers 7 bases. The junction had 6 bases not matched to a gene; V was cut back by 4 bases and J by 2 bases. CDR1 is SGDLS, CDR2 YYNGEE, per germline. This CDR3 is built from 14 residues. CDR3 region: CASSPRTGPYEQYF. CDR3 bases: TGTGCCAGCAGCCCCAGGACAGGCCCCTACGAGCAGTACTTC.

The chain's CDR3 is CASSETGRYEQYF. CDR3 in DNA: TGTGCCAGCAGTGAGACAGGGAGATACGAGCAGTACTTC. V and J are TRBV6-1 and TRBJ2-7; 7 nucleotides agree with TRBD1. The CDR3 is 13 residues long. V dropped 3 bases and J dropped 4; count of bases not matched to a gene: 3. In germline, CDR1 is MNHNS, CDR2 SASEGT.

The V and J genes are TRBV5-4 and TRBJ2-1; D might be TRBD2 (6 bases). Germline V gene sequence: CDR1 SGHNT, CDR2 YYREEE (reference sequence). The CDR3 has 17 amino acids. V was shortened by 1 base and J by 3 bases, with 17 bases between the two germline ends. CDR3 sequence reads: CASSLLSSGPNYNEQFF. Written as DNA, the CDR3 is TGTGCCAGCAGCTTGTTATCAAGCGGGCCGAACTACAATGAGCAGTTCTTC.

The rearrangement uses TRBV29-1 and TRBJ2-1; D might be TRBD2 (5 bases). The V end was cut by 6 bases, the J end by 4 bases, with 16 bases between. The CDR3 contains 14 residues. CDR1 and CDR2 (germline): SQVTM, ANQGSEA. CDR3 in amino acids: CSVGIGLRYNEQFF. In nucleotides, the CDR3 is TGCAGCGTCGGAATTGGACTCCGATACAATGAGCAGTTCTTC.

V usage is TRBV11-3 and J usage is TRBJ2-7; D is uncertain. From germline, CDR1 is SGHNT and CDR2 YENEEA. This CDR3 contains 13 residues. Trimming took off 3 bases at V and 1 base at J, with 7 bases between the two ends. The CDR3 DNA sequence: TGTGCCAGCAGCTTTTTCAAATCCTACGAGCAGTACTTC. This gives the protein CASSFFKSYEQYF.

This chain joins TRBV9 and TRBJ2-2; 7 bases align to TRBD2. In germline, CDR1 is SGDLS, CDR2 YYNGEE. The CDR3 has 17 residues. V was pared by 0 bases and J by 0 bases, with 5 bases of the junction left unmatched. The CDR3 bases are TGTGCCAGCAGCGTAGGTCTAGCGGTTTCGAACACCGGGGAGCTGTTTTTT. It is translated as CASSVGLAVSNTGELFF. Full variable domain (remainder filled in from reference TRBV9 and TRBJ2-2): DSGVTQTPKHLITATGQRVTLRCSPRSGDLSVYWYQQSLDQGLQFLIQYYNGEERAKGNILERFSAQQFPDLHSELNLSSLELGDSALYFCASSVGLAVSNTGELFFGEGSRLTVL.

This clone was seen only once. The CDR3 sequence: CASSATTKDTQYF. CDR3 DNA sequence: TGTGCCAGCAGCGCGACTACGAAAGATACGCAGTATTTT. The V call is TRBV14, the J call TRBJ2-3; D may be TRBD2 (5 bases). The germline V gene encodes CDR1 SGHDN and CDR2 FVKESK. The CDR3 is made up of 13 amino acids. Between the trimmed V and J ends, which lost 5 bases and 5 bases, there was a span of 11 bases.